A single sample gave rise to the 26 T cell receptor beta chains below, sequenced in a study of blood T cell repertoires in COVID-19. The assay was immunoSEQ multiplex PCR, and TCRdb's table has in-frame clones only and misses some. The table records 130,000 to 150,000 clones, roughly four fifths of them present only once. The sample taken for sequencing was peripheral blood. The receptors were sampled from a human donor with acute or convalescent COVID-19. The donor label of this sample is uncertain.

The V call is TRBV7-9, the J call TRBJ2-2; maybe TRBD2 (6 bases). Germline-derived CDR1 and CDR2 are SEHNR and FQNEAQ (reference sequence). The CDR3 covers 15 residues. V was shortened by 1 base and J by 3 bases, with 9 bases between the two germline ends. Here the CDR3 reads CASSLVGGYTGELFF. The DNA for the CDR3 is TGTGCCAGCAGCTTAGTGGGGGGATACACCGGGGAGCTGTTTTTT.

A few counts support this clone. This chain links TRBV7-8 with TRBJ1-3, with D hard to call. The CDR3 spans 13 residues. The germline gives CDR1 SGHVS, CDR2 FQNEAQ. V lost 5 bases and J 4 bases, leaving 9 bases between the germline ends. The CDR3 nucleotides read TGTGCCAGCAGCCCTAGGTTGGGAAACACCATATATTTT. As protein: CASSPRLGNTIYF.

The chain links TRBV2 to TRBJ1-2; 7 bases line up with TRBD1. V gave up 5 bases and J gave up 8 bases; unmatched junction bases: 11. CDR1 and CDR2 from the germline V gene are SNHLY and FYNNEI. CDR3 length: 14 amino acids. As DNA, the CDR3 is TGTGCCAGCAGTCATACGAACGACAGGGCAGGCTACACCTTC. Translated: CASSHTNDRAGYTF.

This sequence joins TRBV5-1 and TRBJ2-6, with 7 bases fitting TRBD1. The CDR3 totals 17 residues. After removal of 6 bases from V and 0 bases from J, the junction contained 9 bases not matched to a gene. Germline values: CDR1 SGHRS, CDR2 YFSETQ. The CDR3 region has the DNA TGCGCCAGCACTAACTGGGGACAGCACTCTGGGGCCAACGTCCTGACTTTC. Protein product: CASTNWGQHSGANVLTF.

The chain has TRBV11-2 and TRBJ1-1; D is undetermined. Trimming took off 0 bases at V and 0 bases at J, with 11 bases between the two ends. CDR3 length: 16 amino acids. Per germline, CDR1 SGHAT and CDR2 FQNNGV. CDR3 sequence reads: CASSLDGLLLNTEAFF. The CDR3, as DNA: TGTGCCAGCAGCTTAGATGGGCTACTCCTGAACACTGAAGCTTTCTTT.

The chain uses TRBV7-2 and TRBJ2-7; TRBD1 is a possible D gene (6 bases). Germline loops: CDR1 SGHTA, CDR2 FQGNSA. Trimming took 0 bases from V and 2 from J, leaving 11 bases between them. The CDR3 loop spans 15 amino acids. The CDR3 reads CASSLAQGATYEQYF. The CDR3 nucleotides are TGTGCCAGCAGCTTAGCACAGGGAGCCACCTACGAGCAGTACTTC.

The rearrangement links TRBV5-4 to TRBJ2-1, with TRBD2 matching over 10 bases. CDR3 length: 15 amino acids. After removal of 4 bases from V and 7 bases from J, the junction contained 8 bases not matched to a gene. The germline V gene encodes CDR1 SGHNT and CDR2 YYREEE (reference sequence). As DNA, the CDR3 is TGTGCCAGCAGCACCCGGACTAGCGGAGAGAATGAGCAGTTCTTC. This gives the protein CASSTRTSGENEQFF. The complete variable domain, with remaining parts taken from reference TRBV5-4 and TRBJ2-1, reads ETGVTQSPTHLIKTRGQQVTLRCSSQSGHNTVSWYQQALGQGPQFIFQYYREEENGRGNFPPRFSGLQFPNYSSELNVNALELDDSALYLCASSTRTSGENEQFFGPGTRLTVL.

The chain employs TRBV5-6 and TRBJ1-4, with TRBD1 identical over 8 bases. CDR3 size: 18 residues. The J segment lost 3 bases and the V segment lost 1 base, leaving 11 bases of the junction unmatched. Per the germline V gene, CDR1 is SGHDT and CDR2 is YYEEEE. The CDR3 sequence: CASSLIGGQGRSNEKLFF. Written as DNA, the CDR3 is TGTGCCAGCAGCTTGATTGGCGGACAGGGTCGTTCTAATGAAAAACTGTTTTTT.

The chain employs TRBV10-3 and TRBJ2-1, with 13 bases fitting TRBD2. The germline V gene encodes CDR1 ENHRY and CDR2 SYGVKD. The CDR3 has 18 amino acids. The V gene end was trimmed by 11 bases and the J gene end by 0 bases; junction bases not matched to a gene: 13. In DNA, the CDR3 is TGTGCCGCCTCCTTCGGACTAGCGGGGGCCAGCTCCTACAATGAGCAGTTCTTC. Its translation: CAASFGLAGASSYNEQFF.

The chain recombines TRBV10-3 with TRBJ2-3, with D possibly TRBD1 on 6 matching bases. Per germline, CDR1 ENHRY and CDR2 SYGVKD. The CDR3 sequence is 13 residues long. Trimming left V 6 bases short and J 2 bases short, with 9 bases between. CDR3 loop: CAIRGDNTDTQYF. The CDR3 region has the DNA TGTGCCATCAGAGGGGACAACACAGATACGCAGTATTTT.

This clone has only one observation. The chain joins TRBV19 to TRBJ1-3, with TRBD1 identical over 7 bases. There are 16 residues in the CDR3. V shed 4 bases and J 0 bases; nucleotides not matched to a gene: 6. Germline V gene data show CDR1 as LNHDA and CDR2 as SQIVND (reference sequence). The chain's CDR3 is CASSTGDSGSGNTIYF. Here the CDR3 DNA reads TGTGCCAGTAGTACCGGGGACAGCGGCTCTGGAAACACCATATATTTT.

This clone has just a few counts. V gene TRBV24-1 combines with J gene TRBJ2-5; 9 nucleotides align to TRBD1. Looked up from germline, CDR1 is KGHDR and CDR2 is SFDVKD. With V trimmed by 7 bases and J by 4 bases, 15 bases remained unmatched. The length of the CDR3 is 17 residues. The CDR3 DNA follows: TGTGCCACCAGCGCCGCCCCGGGACAGGGAAACCCAGAGACCCAGTACTTC. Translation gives CATSAAPGQGNPETQYF.

The CDR3 coding sequence is TGCGCCAGCAGCTTCTTAGGGGGTGAGACCCAGTACTTC. It encodes CASSFLGGETQYF. The rearrangement links TRBV5-1 to TRBJ2-5, with D perhaps matching TRBD1 (6 bases). V was trimmed by 2 bases and J by 5 bases, leaving 10 bases between them. CDR3 length: 13 residues. The germline V gene has CDR1 SGHRS and CDR2 YFSETQ. Full variable domain (rest looked up from reference TRBV5-1 and TRBJ2-5): KAGVTQTPRYLIKTRGQQVTLSCSPISGHRSVSWYQQTPGQGLQFLFEYFSETQRNKGNFPGRFSGRQFSNSRSEMNVSTLELGDSALYLCASSFLGGETQYFGPGTRLLVL.

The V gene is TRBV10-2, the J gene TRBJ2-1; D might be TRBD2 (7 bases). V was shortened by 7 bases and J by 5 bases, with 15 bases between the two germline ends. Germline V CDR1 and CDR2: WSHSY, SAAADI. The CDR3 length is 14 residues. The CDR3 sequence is CASKRGTNNNEQFF. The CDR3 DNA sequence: TGCGCCAGCAAGAGGGGGACTAATAACAATGAGCAGTTCTTC.

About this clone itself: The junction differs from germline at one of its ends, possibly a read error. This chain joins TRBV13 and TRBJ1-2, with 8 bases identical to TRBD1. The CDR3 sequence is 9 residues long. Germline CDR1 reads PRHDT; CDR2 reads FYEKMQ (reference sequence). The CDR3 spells CASTPTGAF. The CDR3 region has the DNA TGTGCCAGCACCCCGACAGGGGCCTTC.

Written as DNA, the CDR3 is TGTGCCAGCAGCTTGGTGGGTTCTTTTGCGGATGGCTACACCTTC. Its protein is CASSLVGSFADGYTF. The rearrangement links TRBV5-5 to TRBJ1-2; D remains ambiguous. The CDR3 has 15 residues. From germline, CDR1 is SGHKS and CDR2 YYEKEE (reference sequence). Trimming left V 0 bases short and J 6 bases short, with 15 bases between.

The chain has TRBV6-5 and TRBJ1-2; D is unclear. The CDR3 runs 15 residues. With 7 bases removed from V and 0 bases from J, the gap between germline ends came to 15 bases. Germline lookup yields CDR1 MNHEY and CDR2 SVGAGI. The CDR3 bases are TGTGCCAGCACGAGGGCAGCCCAAGCTAACTATGGCTACACCTTC. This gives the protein CASTRAAQANYGYTF.

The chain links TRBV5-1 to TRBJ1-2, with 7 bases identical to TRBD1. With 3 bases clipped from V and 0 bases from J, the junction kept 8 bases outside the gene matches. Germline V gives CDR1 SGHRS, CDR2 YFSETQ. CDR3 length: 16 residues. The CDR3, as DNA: TGCGCCAGCAGCTCGGGCGCCGGGACAGCTAACTATGGCTACACCTTC. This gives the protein CASSSGAGTANYGYTF.

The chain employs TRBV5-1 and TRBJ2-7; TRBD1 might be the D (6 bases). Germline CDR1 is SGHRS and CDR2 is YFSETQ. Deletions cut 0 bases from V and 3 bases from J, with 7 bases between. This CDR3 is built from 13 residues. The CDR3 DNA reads TGCGCCAGCAGCTTGGGACAGGACTACGAGCAGTACTTC. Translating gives CASSLGQDYEQYF.

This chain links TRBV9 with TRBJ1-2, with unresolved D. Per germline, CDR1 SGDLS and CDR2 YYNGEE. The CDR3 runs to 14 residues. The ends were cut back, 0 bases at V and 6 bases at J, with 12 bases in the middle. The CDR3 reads CASSVAGRPDGYTF. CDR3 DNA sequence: TGTGCCAGCAGCGTAGCTGGCAGGCCAGATGGCTACACCTTC.

The CDR3, as DNA: TGCGCCAGCAGCCAAGATGCGGCCGCGCCAGATACGCAGTATTTT. It specifies CASSQDAAAPDTQYF. The rearrangement joins TRBV4-3 to TRBJ2-3; D is unresolved. CDR3 length: 15 residues. V lost 0 bases, J lost 4 bases, and 11 bases lay in between. Germline values: CDR1 LGHNA, CDR2 YSLEER.

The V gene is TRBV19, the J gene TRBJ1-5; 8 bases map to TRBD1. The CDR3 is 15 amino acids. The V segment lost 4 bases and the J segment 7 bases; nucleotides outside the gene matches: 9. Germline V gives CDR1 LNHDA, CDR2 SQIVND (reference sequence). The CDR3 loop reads CASSKGTGFLQPQHF. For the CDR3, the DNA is TGTGCCAGTAGTAAAGGGACAGGATTTCTCCAGCCCCAGCATTTT.

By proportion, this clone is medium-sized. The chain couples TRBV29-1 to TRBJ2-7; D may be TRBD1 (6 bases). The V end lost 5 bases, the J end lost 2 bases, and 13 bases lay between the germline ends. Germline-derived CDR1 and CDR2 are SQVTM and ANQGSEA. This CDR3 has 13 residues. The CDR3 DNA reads TGCAGCGTTCAGGGCAGGGGAACCTACGAGCAGTACTTC. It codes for CSVQGRGTYEQYF.

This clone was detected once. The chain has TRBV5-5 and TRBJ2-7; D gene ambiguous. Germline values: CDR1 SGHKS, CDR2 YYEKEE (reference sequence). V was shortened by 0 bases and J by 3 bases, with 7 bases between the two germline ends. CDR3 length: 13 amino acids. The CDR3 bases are TGTGCCAGCAGCTTGGACAGCCTCTACGAGCAGTACTTC. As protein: CASSLDSLYEQYF.

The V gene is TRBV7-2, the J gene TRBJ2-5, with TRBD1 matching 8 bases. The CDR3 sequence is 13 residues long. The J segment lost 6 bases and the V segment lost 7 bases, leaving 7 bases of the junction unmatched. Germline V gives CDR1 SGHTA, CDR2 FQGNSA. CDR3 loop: CASTRTGTQTQYF. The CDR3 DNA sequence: TGTGCCAGCACCCGGACAGGGACACAGACCCAGTACTTC. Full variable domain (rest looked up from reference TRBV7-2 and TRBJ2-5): GAGVSQSPSNKVTEKGKDVELRCDPISGHTALYWYRQSLGQGLEFLIYFQGNSAPDKSGLPSDRFSAERTGGSVSTLTIQRTQQEDSAVYLCASTRTGTQTQYFGPGTRLLVL.

This chain's CDR3 is CASSPRVGGSGYTF. CDR3 DNA: TGTGCCAGCAGCCCCAGGGTAGGGGGAAGTGGCTACACCTTC. This chain connects TRBV3-1 (or the pseudogene TRBV3-2) to TRBJ1-2; perhaps TRBD1 as D (6 bases). V was pared by 4 bases and J by 7 bases, with 16 bases between. The V gene's germline CDR1 is LGHDT and CDR2 YNNKEL (reference sequence). The CDR3 spans 14 residues.